Described below is a single TCR delta chain sequence and its context. TCRdb reapplied CATT to the reads. The sample has some 10,000 delta-chain clones; about 8.2% are singletons. The sample originates from a study of gamma-delta chains in newborns, infants, children. Across the study: Innate gammadelta T cells reportedly expand polyclonally right after birth, driven by microbial exposure, per the title.

This CDR3 contains 22 residues. Germline values: CDR1 GEAIGNYY, CDR2 EKD. Trimming removed 1 base from V and 2 bases from J; junction bases left unmatched: 25. Sequenced: blood. The clonotype comes from a child who was a newborn, infant or young child, either healthy, febrile or measles-vaccinated (not recorded which). This chain connects TRDV2 to TRDJ1; the match to TRDD3 covers 9 bases. The chain's CDR3 is CACDTLGDLRRGQQDRTDKLIF. In DNA form, the CDR3 reads TGTGCCTGTGACACGCTGGGGGATTTGAGGAGGGGACAGCAGGACAGGACCGATAAACTCATCTTT.